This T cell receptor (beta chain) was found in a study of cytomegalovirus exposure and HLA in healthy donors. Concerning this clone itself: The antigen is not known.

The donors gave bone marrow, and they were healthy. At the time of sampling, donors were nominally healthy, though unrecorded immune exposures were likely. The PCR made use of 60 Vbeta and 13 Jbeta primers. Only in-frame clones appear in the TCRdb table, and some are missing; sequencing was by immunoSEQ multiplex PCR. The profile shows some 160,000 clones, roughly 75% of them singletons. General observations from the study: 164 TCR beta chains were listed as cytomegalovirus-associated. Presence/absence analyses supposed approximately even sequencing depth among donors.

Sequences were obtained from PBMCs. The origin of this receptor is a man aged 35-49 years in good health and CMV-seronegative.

CDR3 region: CASSPMGLAGHPYEQYF. CDR3 nucleotide sequence: TGTGCCAGCTCACCCATGGGACTAGCGGGCCACCCCTACGAGCAGTACTTC. V gene TRBV18 combines with J gene TRBJ2-7; 12 bases map to TRBD2. Germline trimming cut 3 bases from V and 2 bases from J; bases unmatched to any gene: 8. Germline loops: CDR1 KGHSH, CDR2 LQKENI. The CDR3 contains 17 residues.